The next 28 T cell receptor beta chains were all read from a single sample in a study of T cells in Graves' hyperthyroidism and ophthalmopathy. Amplified regions were TCR beta CDR3 sequences from RNA transcripts. The TCR CDR3 was amplified in a first-round RT-PCR using the HTBI primer set. A single record per CDR3 protein comes from TCRdb applying MiXCR to the multiplex PCR reads. This table has 450,000 to 700,000 distinct CDR3 sequences, roughly 50% appearing once. Specimen: peripheral blood or thyroid tissue (not recorded which). These receptors came from an adult woman with Graves' disease, either hyperthyroidism or ophthalmopathy (not recorded which).

Turning to this clonotype: The junction departs from germline at one end; a sequencing error may be responsible. The rearrangement links TRBV9 to TRBJ1-2; D is ambiguous. The CDR3 extends over 15 amino acids. The V gene's germline CDR1 is SGDLS and CDR2 YYNGEE. CDR3 residues: CAGSGLAGANYGYTF. CDR3 in DNA: TGTGCCGGCAGCGGACTAGCGGGAGCTAACTATGGCTACACCTTC.

CDR3 coding DNA: TGTGCCAGCAGCTCCCTGCGGGCAGGGACCTACGAGCAGTACTTC. It is translated as CASSSLRAGTYEQYF. The chain employs TRBV7-8 and TRBJ2-7, with D perhaps being TRBD1 or TRBD2 (5 bases each). Germline-derived CDR1 and CDR2 are SGHVS and FQNEAQ. The CDR3 spans 15 residues. V lost 4 bases and J 2 bases, leaving 15 bases between the germline ends.

This clonotype occurred a few times. The chain recombines TRBV7-8 with TRBJ1-2; 8 nucleotides line up with TRBD1. Germline V CDR1 and CDR2: SGHVS, FQNEAQ. The CDR3 runs to 15 residues. Trimming took 7 bases from V and 4 from J; bases not matched to a gene: 11. This chain's CDR3 is CASTTGTGTRYGYTF. The CDR3 DNA reads as TGTGCCAGCACCACCGGGACAGGAACCCGCTATGGCTACACCTTC. The full variable domain, its missing parts supplied by reference TRBV7-8 and TRBJ1-2, is GAGVSQSPRYKVAKRGQDVALRCDPISGHVSLFWYQQALGQGPEFLTYFQNEAQLDKSGLPSDRFFAERPEGSVSTLKIQRTQQEDSAVYLCASTTGTGTRYGYTFGSGTRLTVV.

CDR3: CATSSEVVGQTEAFF. The CDR3 coding sequence is TGTGCCACCAGCAGTGAAGTGGTGGGACAAACTGAAGCTTTCTTT. The chain has TRBV15 and TRBJ1-1; tentatively, D is TRBD1 (6 bases). Trimming took off 3 bases at V and 5 bases at J, with 16 bases between the two ends. The CDR3 runs 15 residues. In germline, CDR1 is LNHNV, CDR2 YYDKDF (reference sequence).

This clonotype was picked up many times. The chain carries TRBV7-9 and TRBJ1-2, with D hard to call. The CDR3 length is 12 residues. The V gene lost 3 bases and the J gene lost 7 bases, with 9 bases spanning the gap. Per the germline V gene, CDR1 is SEHNR and CDR2 is FQNEAQ (reference sequence). Written as DNA, the CDR3 is TGTGCCAGCAGCTTTAGGGTAGCTGGCTACACCTTC. The encoded protein is CASSFRVAGYTF.

The chain uses TRBV20-1 and TRBJ2-6; 8 nucleotides align to TRBD2. The V gene end was trimmed by 6 bases and the J gene end by 0 bases; junction bases not matched to a gene: 4. Germline loops: CDR1 DFQATT, CDR2 SNEGSKA (reference sequence). The CDR3 is 15 residues long. For the CDR3, the DNA is TGCAGTGCGTTGCGGGGGGACTCTGGGGCCAACGTCCTGACTTTC. Encoded protein: CSALRGDSGANVLTF.

With respect to this clonotype: Given a much more abundant clone one base away, this may be a read error. V usage is TRBV7-2 and J usage is TRBJ2-7; the match to TRBD2 covers 9 bases. The CDR3 is 18 residues long. Germline CDR1 and CDR2: SGHTA and FQGNSA. With 3 bases clipped from V and 0 bases from J, the junction kept 12 bases outside the gene matches. The CDR3 reads CASSFSLAGPDYSYEQYV. CDR3 bases: TGTGCCAGCAGCTTCTCGCTAGCGGGACCCGATTACTCCTACGAGCAGTACGTC.

This clonotype was counted ten times or more. The V gene is TRBV5-1, the J gene TRBJ1-1; 9 bases line up with TRBD1. V dropped 1 base and J dropped 3; count of bases not matched to a gene: 7. The V gene's germline CDR1 is SGHRS and CDR2 YFSETQ. The CDR3 runs to 16 residues. The CDR3, as DNA: TGCGCCAGCAGCTTGCGGGCGCGGACAGGGGACACTGAAGCTTTCTTT. Translation: CASSLRARTGDTEAFF.

This sequence joins TRBV20-1 and TRBJ1-1, with TRBD1 as a possible D gene (5 bases). Trimming removed 5 bases from V and 6 bases from J, with 22 bases in between. The length of the CDR3 is 15 residues. Germline V gene sequence: CDR1 DFQATT, CDR2 SNEGSKA (reference sequence). Written as DNA, the CDR3 is TGCAGTGCTCCCTCATTCTTACAGGATTCTCCTGAAGCTTTCTTT. Amino acids: CSAPSFLQDSPEAFF.

This chain connects TRBV28 to TRBJ1-5, with D perhaps TRBD1 (6 bases). Trimming pared 8 bases from V and 3 bases from J, leaving 17 bases between. The V gene's germline CDR1 is MDHEN and CDR2 SYDVKM. This CDR3 comprises 15 residues. CDR3 region: CASSLGGLNNQPQHF. CDR3 nucleotide sequence: TGTGCCAGCTCCTTGGGGGGCCTCAACAATCAGCCCCAGCATTTT.

This clonotype was counted ten times or more. The CDR3 sequence: CASSSAVNTGELFF. CDR3 in DNA: TGTGCCAGCAGTTCAGCGGTGAACACCGGGGAGCTGTTTTTT. The chain uses TRBV2 and TRBJ2-2; D is possibly TRBD2 (5 bases). From germline, CDR1 is SNHLY and CDR2 FYNNEI. This CDR3 contains 14 residues. Trimming took off 5 bases at V and 1 base at J, with 8 bases between the two ends.

This clonotype was detected ten times or more. The chain carries TRBV18 and TRBJ1-2, with D possibly matching TRBD1 (5 bases). Trimming cost V 2 bases and J 6 bases, with 16 bases left between them. Germline CDR1 KGHSH, CDR2 LQKENI. The CDR3 extends over 15 amino acids. The CDR3 region has the DNA TGTGCCAGCTCACCATCGGGACGGACGAGGAATGGCTACACCTTC. Encoded protein: CASSPSGRTRNGYTF.

This clonotype was observed many times. This chain connects TRBV7-3 to TRBJ1-2, with TRBD1 matching 9 bases. In germline, CDR1 is SGHTA, CDR2 FQGTGA. V lost 4 bases, J lost 14 bases, and 14 bases stayed unmatched. This CDR3 has 14 residues. DNA for the CDR3: TGTGCCAGCAGCTCACAGGGGGCTTCGTCGGGCTGGACCTTC. It is translated as CASSSQGASSGWTF.

The rearrangement uses TRBV14 and TRBJ2-1; D is tentatively TRBD1 or TRBD2 (5 bases each). The CDR3 sequence is 13 residues long. Trimming took off 4 bases at V and 6 bases at J, with 10 bases between the two ends. Per germline, CDR1 SGHDN and CDR2 FVKESK. CDR3 coding DNA: TGTGCCAGCAGCCCCCGAGGGGTCAATGAGCAGTTCTTC. It translates to CASSPRGVNEQFF.

Regarding this clonotype: The conserved phenylalanine or tryptophan is not found at the CDR3 terminus, so this likely reflects a read error. The limits of the CDR3 on the DNA are not certain, so only TCRdb's listed CDR3 is given. The rearrangement links TRBV29-1 to TRBJ1-4; the table calls TRBD1, which could not be checked here. Including both end residues, the CDR3 is 11 amino acids long. Per the germline V gene, CDR1 is SQVTM and CDR2 is ANQGSEA. CDR3 sequence reads: CSVEGQGAQTY.

For this clonotype: Given a much more abundant clone one base away, this may be a read error. The DNA for the CDR3 is TGTGCCAGCAGTCAGACTAGCTGGGGGACCCAGTACTTC. This translates into CASSQTSWGTQYF. The chain couples TRBV6-1 to TRBJ2-5, with TRBD2 identical over 7 bases. The V and J ends lost 5 bases and 7 bases, in that order; junction bases with no gene match: 7. Per the germline V gene, CDR1 is MNHNS and CDR2 is SASEGT. The CDR3 is 13 residues long.

The chain recombines TRBV9 with TRBJ1-6, with D uncertain. Germline CDR1 and CDR2: SGDLS and YYNGEE. Trimming left V 0 bases short and J 7 bases short, with 11 bases between. CDR3 length: 15 residues. This CDR3 is CASSVDKGVNSPLHF. CDR3 bases: TGTGCCAGCAGCGTAGATAAGGGAGTAAATTCACCCCTCCACTTT.

The CDR3 loop is CASSMPDRNYGYTF. CDR3 nucleotide sequence: TGTGCCAGCAGCATGCCCGACAGAAACTATGGCTACACCTTC. The V gene is TRBV9, the J gene TRBJ1-2, with D perhaps TRBD1 (5 bases). The CDR3 runs 14 residues. V was clipped by 4 bases and J by 2 bases, with 12 bases between them. The germline CDR1 and CDR2 sequences are SGDLS and YYNGEE. Supplemented by reference TRBV9 and TRBJ1-2, the full variable domain reads DSGVTQTPKHLITATGQRVTLRCSPRSGDLSVYWYQQSLDQGLQFLIQYYNGEERAKGNILERFSAQQFPDLHSELNLSSLELGDSALYFCASSMPDRNYGYTFGSGTRLTVV.

V is TRBV4-3 and J is TRBJ2-5, with TRBD2 matching 10 bases. Germline values: CDR1 LGHNA, CDR2 YSLEER. With 6 bases clipped from V and 2 bases from J, the junction kept 12 bases outside the gene matches. This CDR3 spans 17 amino acids. CDR3 sequence: CASSRRTSGGLQETQYF. For the CDR3, the DNA is TGCGCCAGCAGTCGGCGGACTAGCGGAGGCCTTCAAGAGACCCAGTACTTC.

The chain carries TRBV5-5 and TRBJ2-2, with D maybe TRBD2 (5 bases). This CDR3 has 15 amino acids. Germline V gives CDR1 SGHKS, CDR2 YYEKEE (reference sequence). Between the trimmed V and J ends, which lost 0 bases and 4 bases, there was a span of 10 bases. The CDR3 nucleotides read TGTGCCAGCAGCTTGGTCGGCGCGGGCACCGGGGAGCTGTTTTTT. It translates to CASSLVGAGTGELFF. Combining the CDR3 with reference TRBV5-5 and TRBJ2-2 gives the whole variable domain DAGVTQSPTHLIKTRGQQVTLRCSPISGHKSVSWYQQVLGQGPQFIFQYYEKEERGRGNFPDRFSARQFPNYSSELNVNALLLGDSALYLCASSLVGAGTGELFFGEGSRLTVL.

This clonotype was recorded many times. V usage is TRBV24-1 and J usage is TRBJ1-5, with 8 bases identical to TRBD1. Germline V CDR1 and CDR2: KGHDR, SFDVKD. This CDR3 comprises 14 residues. The ends lost 3 bases at V and 7 bases at J; junction bases unmatched: 4. CDR3 nucleotide sequence: TGTGCCACCAGTGATCGGACAGGGAGGCAGCCCCAGCATTTT. Its protein product is CATSDRTGRQPQHF.

In its sample, this clonotype was seen many times. This chain uses TRBV5-1 with TRBJ1-1; weak D call: TRBD1 (6 bases). Germline CDR1 is SGHRS and CDR2 is YFSETQ. The ends were cut back, 4 bases at V and 0 bases at J, with 16 bases in the middle. The CDR3 is 16 residues long. The CDR3 here is CASSLRPGGMNTEAFF. The CDR3, as DNA: TGCGCCAGCAGCCTGCGACCCGGGGGCATGAACACTGAAGCTTTCTTT. Combining the CDR3 with reference TRBV5-1 and TRBJ1-1 gives the whole variable domain KAGVTQTPRYLIKTRGQQVTLSCSPISGHRSVSWYQQTPGQGLQFLFEYFSETQRNKGNFPGRFSGRQFSNSRSEMNVSTLELGDSALYLCASSLRPGGMNTEAFFGQGTRLTVV.

This clonotype showed up many times. The chain is built from TRBV6-5 and TRBJ2-5; no clear D. Trimming shortened V by 6 bases and J by 5 bases, and 10 bases separated the two germline ends. Germline V lookup: CDR1 MNHEY, CDR2 SVGAGI. The length of the CDR3 is 12 residues. The CDR3 region is CASSSERETQYF. CDR3 sequence (DNA): TGTGCCAGCAGCTCCGAAAGGGAGACCCAGTACTTC.

V usage is TRBV15 and J usage is TRBJ1-4; D remains ambiguous. In germline, CDR1 is LNHNV, CDR2 YYDKDF (reference sequence). Trimming cost V 0 bases and J 1 base, with 12 bases left between them. This CDR3 contains 17 residues. The CDR3 DNA reads as TGTGCCACCAGCAGAGATTCGATCTGGGAAACTAATGAAAAACTGTTTTTT. This gives the protein CATSRDSIWETNEKLFF.

The V gene is TRBV5-4, the J gene TRBJ1-6; no firm D call. Germline lookup yields CDR1 SGHNT and CDR2 YYREEE (reference sequence). The V end lost 4 bases, the J end lost 8 bases, and 19 bases lay between the germline ends. The CDR3 is 16 amino acids. In nucleotides, the CDR3 is TGTGCCAGCAGCGATCCCCGAAAGGGTGGGGATTCACCCCTCCACTTT. Protein product: CASSDPRKGGDSPLHF.

A note on this clonotype: The junction differs from germline at one of its ends, possibly a read error. The rearrangement joins TRBV5-1 to TRBJ2-5; TRBD1 matches 9 bases. There are 16 residues in the CDR3. Germline assignment: CDR1 SGHRS and CDR2 YFSETQ. The chain's CDR3 is CASSSTDRGVQETQYF. CDR3 in DNA: TGTGCCAGCAGCTCAACGGACAGGGGCGTCCAAGAGACCCAGTACTTC.

This clonotype was found once. The J gene is TRBJ2-7, the V gene TRBV2, with TRBD1 matching over 8 bases. The germline gives CDR1 SNHLY, CDR2 FYNNEI. V was pared by 5 bases and J by 4 bases, with 7 bases of the junction left unmatched. This CDR3 is 14 amino acids long. CDR3 sequence reads: CASSFDRGLYEQYF. DNA of the CDR3: TGTGCCAGCAGTTTCGACAGGGGTCTTTACGAGCAGTACTTC.

This clonotype was counted a few times. The CDR3 region has the DNA TGTGCCAGCAGCTCGGACAGTAGGGCCGATACGCAGTATTTT. It yields the protein CASSSDSRADTQYF. V usage is TRBV5-4 and J usage is TRBJ2-3; maybe TRBD1 (6 bases). V lost 3 bases, J lost 6 bases, and 14 bases lay in between. The CDR3 has 14 residues. Germline V gives CDR1 SGHNT, CDR2 YYREEE (reference sequence).